The 9 T cell receptor beta chains presented below share a single source sample, sequenced in a study of T cell repertoires in cytomegalovirus infection (dated by TCRdb to about 2019). What this sample's treatment or condition label stands for: in vitro stimulation with specific CMV peptide epitopes to enrich CMV-specific T cells. Sequencing was performed on an Illumina HiSeq 1500. TCRdb took the public reads, trimmed them with fastp at Q25, ran MiXCR for clone calling and kept in-frame beta chains. CDR3 protein duplicates are merged, each entry listing the most common genes and DNA. Present in this sample are 600,000 to 700,000 distinct CDR3 sequences, roughly 30% of which were seen just once. About 20% of the sample goes to the ten largest clones. Their target antigens are unknown. The sequencing used cultured PBMCs, collected from culture after CMV antigen stimulation. These TCRs come from a human donor in good health (CMV status not recorded). Some clones in this sample may be carry-over from other donors' samples.

This clonotype occurred many times. DNA of the CDR3: TGTGCCAGCAGCTCTCGAACCGGGGAGCTGTTTTTT. Protein product: CASSSRTGELFF. The chain uses TRBV7-6 and TRBJ2-2, with no clear D. Germline values: CDR1 SGHVS, CDR2 FNYEAQ. The CDR3 is 12 amino acids. Trimming removed 4 bases from V and 5 bases from J, with 5 bases in between.

About this clonotype: An end of the junction differs from the germline gene, which may be a read error. The rearrangement links TRBV7-2 to TRBJ1-1, with a possible D match to TRBD1 (5 bases). This CDR3 has 12 amino acids. CDR1 and CDR2 (germline): SGHTA, FQGNSA. This chain's CDR3 is CVSSQVGGEAFF. CDR3 sequence (DNA): TGTGTCAGCAGCCAAGTGGGGGGTGAAGCTTTCTTT.

The rearrangement uses TRBV10-3 and TRBJ1-1, with 11 bases identical to TRBD1. This CDR3 has 12 amino acids. CDR1 is ENHRY and CDR2 is SYGVKD in the germline V gene. The chain's CDR3 is CAGQGENTEAFF. The CDR3 DNA reads TGTGCGGGACAGGGGGAGAACACTGAAGCTTTCTTT.

This clonotype turned up a few times. The chain combines TRBV19 with TRBJ1-2, with 9 bases matching TRBD1. This CDR3 is built from 17 residues. Germline lookup yields CDR1 LNHDA and CDR2 SQIVND (reference sequence). V was clipped by 5 bases and J by 6 bases; unmatched bases: 16. CDR3: CASSLGTGLNLIDGYTF. The CDR3, as DNA: TGTGCCAGTAGTCTTGGGACAGGGCTGAACTTAATAGATGGCTACACCTTC.

This clonotype was seen only a few times. This chain connects TRBV4-3 to TRBJ1-5, with D perhaps matching TRBD1 (5 bases). V shed 0 bases and J shed 7 bases, with 10 bases lying between them. This CDR3 has 14 amino acids. Germline V gene lookup returns CDR1 LGHNA and CDR2 YSLEER. The CDR3 sequence is CASSQERGGQPQHF. In DNA, the CDR3 is TGCGCCAGCAGCCAAGAAAGGGGCGGCCAGCCCCAGCATTTT.

This clonotype was seen more than once but under ten times. The genes are TRBV11-2 and TRBJ2-2; TRBD2 might be the D (6 bases). Germline V CDR1 and CDR2: SGHAT, FQNNGV. This CDR3 region has 12 residues. The V end lost 8 bases, the J end lost 6 bases, and 10 bases lay between the germline ends. The CDR3 DNA is TGTGCCAGCCATGGGGAGGCCGGGGAGCTGTTTTTT. Encoded protein: CASHGEAGELFF.

The chain links TRBV7-8 to TRBJ2-1; 11 bases fit TRBD2. V gave up 3 bases and J gave up 6 bases; unmatched junction bases: 4. Germline V gene sequence: CDR1 SGHVS, CDR2 FQNEAQ. This CDR3 comprises 15 residues. CDR3 protein: CASSFTSGRFNEQFF. CDR3 sequence (DNA): TGTGCCAGCAGCTTCACTAGCGGGAGATTCAATGAGCAGTTCTTC.

The chain links TRBV7-2 to TRBJ2-1, with TRBD2 identical over 13 bases. J was trimmed by 9 bases and V by 5 bases; bases with no gene match: 10. The CDR3 consists of 16 residues. Per the germline V gene, CDR1 is SGHTA and CDR2 is FQGNSA. CDR3 in amino acids: CASSALLAGGPSEQFF. Here the CDR3 DNA reads TGTGCCAGCAGCGCACTACTAGCGGGAGGGCCGAGTGAGCAGTTCTTC. The whole variable domain, remainder taken from reference TRBV7-2 and TRBJ2-1, is GAGVSQSPSNKVTEKGKDVELRCDPISGHTALYWYRQSLGQGLEFLIYFQGNSAPDKSGLPSDRFSAERTGGSVSTLTIQRTQQEDSAVYLCASSALLAGGPSEQFFGPGTRLTVL.

This chain links TRBV9 with TRBJ2-5; 8 bases match TRBD2. Unmatched junction bases numbered 12, after V lost 0 bases and J lost 5 bases. Germline V gives CDR1 SGDLS, CDR2 YYNGEE. CDR3 length: 17 amino acids. The CDR3 loop is CASSVGPAGDFTETQYF. DNA of the CDR3: TGTGCCAGCAGCGTAGGGCCAGCGGGAGATTTTACGGAGACCCAGTACTTC. Together with reference TRBV9 and TRBJ2-5, the CDR3 gives the full variable domain: DSGVTQTPKHLITATGQRVTLRCSPRSGDLSVYWYQQSLDQGLQFLIQYYNGEERAKGNILERFSAQQFPDLHSELNLSSLELGDSALYFCASSVGPAGDFTETQYFGPGTRLLVL.